Presented here are 28 T cell receptor beta chains from one specimen sequenced in a study of siplizumab effects on memory and regulatory T cells. The assay was immunoSEQ multiplex PCR, and TCRdb's table has in-frame clones only and misses some. The table lists roughly 100,000 clones, roughly 92% of them singletons. Source material: CD4+ T cells sorted from blood. The receptor set was obtained from a human donor in good health.

This chain links TRBV19 with TRBJ2-3, with D possibly being TRBD1 (6 bases). The V and J ends lost 4 bases and 5 bases respectively, with 13 bases between them. Germline loops: CDR1 LNHDA, CDR2 SQIVND (reference sequence). The CDR3 covers 14 residues. The CDR3 DNA sequence: TGTGCCAGTAGTACACCGGGACAAAAAGATACGCAGTATTTT. Residues: CASSTPGQKDTQYF.

This chain links TRBV10-1 with TRBJ2-1; a weak D match, TRBD2 (6 bases). This CDR3 is 16 amino acids long. Germline V gene data show CDR1 as WNHNN and CDR2 as SYGVQD (reference sequence). Trimming removed 0 bases from V and 7 bases from J, with 16 bases in between. This CDR3 reads CASSESRGQGSNEQFF. Written as DNA, the CDR3 is TGCGCCAGCAGTGAGTCGCGGGGCCAGGGTTCGAATGAGCAGTTCTTC.

This sequence joins TRBV14 and TRBJ2-4, with D maybe TRBD1 (6 bases). The CDR3 runs to 18 residues. Germline CDR1 is SGHDN and CDR2 is FVKESK. Between the trimmed V and J ends, which lost 5 bases and 0 bases, there was a span of 20 bases. The CDR3 here is CASSYREGGIGAKNIQYF. The CDR3 coding sequence is TGTGCCAGCAGCTACAGGGAAGGCGGTATAGGAGCCAAAAACATTCAGTACTTC.

The chain carries TRBV5-4 and TRBJ2-7; a possible D gene is TRBD2 (5 bases). The germline V and J ends were trimmed by 0 bases and 4 bases, with 8 bases remaining between them. This CDR3 comprises 13 residues. Germline-derived CDR1 and CDR2 are SGHNT and YYREEE (reference sequence). CDR3 region: CASSLVGVYEQYF. As DNA, the CDR3 is TGTGCCAGCAGCTTGGTGGGAGTATACGAGCAGTACTTC.

The V gene is TRBV9, the J gene TRBJ2-6, with D possibly TRBD1 on 6 matching bases. The CDR3 contains 12 residues. V shed 4 bases and J shed 13 bases, with 12 bases lying between them. Germline V gene data show CDR1 as SGDLS and CDR2 as YYNGEE. CDR3 coding DNA: TGTGCCAGCAGCCCCCCACAGGGTGTCCTGACTTTC. Protein: CASSPPQGVLTF.

The chain joins TRBV28 to TRBJ2-7, with TRBD1 matching 10 bases. J was trimmed by 4 bases and V by 5 bases; bases with no gene match: 32. In germline, CDR1 is MDHEN, CDR2 SYDVKM. The CDR3 runs 23 residues. The CDR3 loop is CASSLRLLPGQGSGRHGGYEQYF. Written as DNA, the CDR3 is TGTGCCAGCAGTCTACGTCTACTCCCGGGACAGGGGTCGGGACGACACGGGGGATACGAGCAGTACTTC.

The chain carries TRBV5-1 and TRBJ2-7; either TRBD1 or TRBD2 may supply D (5 bases each). The CDR3 is 15 amino acids. V was shortened by 1 base and J by 6 bases, with 17 bases between the two germline ends. Germline values: CDR1 SGHRS, CDR2 YFSETQ. CDR3 region: CASSLYTGAGSEQYF. CDR3 nucleotide sequence: TGCGCCAGCAGCTTGTATACCGGGGCAGGTTCCGAGCAGTACTTC.

This sequence joins TRBV19 and TRBJ2-2, with 15 bases lining up with TRBD2. V was clipped by 7 bases and J by 6 bases; unmatched bases: 3. The germline V gene encodes CDR1 LNHDA and CDR2 SQIVND (reference sequence). The CDR3 is made up of 15 amino acids. CDR3 sequence (DNA): TGTGCCAGTACACGGACTAGCGGGAGGGCCGGGGAGCTGTTTTTT. Its protein product is CASTRTSGRAGELFF.

This sequence joins TRBV6-1 and TRBJ1-2; TRBD1 is a possible D gene (6 bases). The V end was cut by 2 bases, the J end by 4 bases, with 11 bases between. This CDR3 is 14 amino acids long. CDR1 is MNHNS and CDR2 is SASEGT in the germline V gene. For the CDR3, the DNA is TGTGCCAGCAGTGAATCACAGGGACCCTATGGCTACACCTTC. It encodes CASSESQGPYGYTF.

The V call is TRBV5-1, the J call TRBJ2-7; 10 positions match TRBD1. This CDR3 spans 15 amino acids. Germline CDR1 is SGHRS and CDR2 is YFSETQ. Germline trimming cut 0 bases from V and 2 bases from J; bases unmatched to any gene: 2. CDR3 nucleotides: TGCGCCAGCAGCTTGGCCGGGACAGGGGCCTACGAGCAGTACTTC. As protein: CASSLAGTGAYEQYF.

The chain employs TRBV5-1 and TRBJ1-2, with TRBD1 matching 9 bases. V was clipped by 0 bases and J by 6 bases; unmatched bases: 6. Germline CDR1 SGHRS, CDR2 YFSETQ. This CDR3 comprises 15 residues. As DNA, the CDR3 is TGCGCCAGCAGCTTGGTGGGACAGGGTTTCAATGGCTACACCTTC. Translated: CASSLVGQGFNGYTF.

This clone was found once. CDR3 sequence reads: CASSSQVLSYEQYF. The DNA of the CDR3 is TGTGCCAGCAGCTCTCAGGTCCTGAGTTACGAGCAGTACTTC. This chain links TRBV2 with TRBJ2-7; D is unresolved. Germline V gene sequence: CDR1 SNHLY, CDR2 FYNNEI. CDR3 length: 14 amino acids. V shed 6 bases and J shed 4 bases, with 16 bases lying between them.

The chain couples TRBV19 to TRBJ2-3; either TRBD1 or TRBD2 may supply D (5 bases each). CDR3 size: 14 residues. V gave up 3 bases and J gave up 8 bases, with 15 bases separating them. Germline CDR1 is LNHDA and CDR2 is SQIVND (reference sequence). The CDR3, as DNA: TGTGCCAGTAGTATCTCCAGGGAAAGCGGTACGCAGTATTTT. This translates into CASSISRESGTQYF.

This chain uses TRBV5-1 with TRBJ2-2; 9 bases are a match to TRBD2. Germline CDR1 reads SGHRS; CDR2 reads YFSETQ. The CDR3 totals 15 residues. J lost 4 bases, V lost 0 bases, and 1 base had no gene match. Here the CDR3 DNA reads TGCGCCAGCAGCTTGGTTAGCGGGAGCACCGGGGAGCTGTTTTTT. It yields the protein CASSLVSGSTGELFF.

The count of this clone is one. CDR3: CASSRFDRGNAFF. The CDR3 bases are TGTGCCAGCAGCCGATTTGATAGGGGAAATGCTTTCTTT. The rearrangement links TRBV14 to TRBJ1-1, with D maybe TRBD1 (5 bases). Trimming pared 4 bases from V and 11 bases from J, leaving 17 bases between. Per the germline V gene, CDR1 is SGHDN and CDR2 is FVKESK. This CDR3 has 13 amino acids.

A single count supports this clone. The V call is TRBV28, the J call TRBJ1-2; possibly TRBD1 for D (6 bases). Germline CDR1 reads MDHEN; CDR2 reads SYDVKM. V dropped 6 bases and J dropped 0 bases, with 14 bases sitting between them. The CDR3 runs 15 residues. The CDR3 reads CASSSGGSSNYGYTF. The CDR3 DNA follows: TGTGCCAGCAGCTCGGGGGGCAGTTCTAACTATGGCTACACCTTC.

This chain joins TRBV7-6 and TRBJ1-5; D is undetermined. Looked up from germline, CDR1 is SGHVS and CDR2 is FNYEAQ. V was shortened by 3 bases and J by 5 bases, with 11 bases between the two germline ends. The CDR3 runs 14 residues. The CDR3 region has the DNA TGTGCCAGCAGCTTGTTTGGGTCCGATCAGCCCCAGCATTTT. Translation gives CASSLFGSDQPQHF.

In DNA, the CDR3 is TGTGCCAGCAGCAGCAGGGGGAACCCATATGAAGCTTTCTTT. This codes for CASSSRGNPYEAFF. The chain joins TRBV7-7 to TRBJ1-1; 7 bases map to TRBD1. Germline CDR1 SSHAT, CDR2 FNYEAQ (reference sequence). This CDR3 has 14 residues. Unmatched junction bases numbered 10, after V lost 5 bases and J lost 7 bases.

The rearrangement uses TRBV5-1 and TRBJ1-2, with unresolved D. With 0 bases removed from V and 4 bases from J, the gap between germline ends came to 13 bases. The germline V gene encodes CDR1 SGHRS and CDR2 YFSETQ. CDR3 length: 15 residues. The CDR3 nucleotides are TGCGCCAGCAGCTTGGACCGTCCGGTTAGCTATGGCTACACCTTC. Protein sequence: CASSLDRPVSYGYTF.

The chain recombines TRBV5-6 with TRBJ2-7; D call uncertain. CDR1 and CDR2 (germline): SGHDT, YYEEEE. The CDR3 totals 12 residues. V lost 0 bases and J 1 base, leaving 2 bases between the germline ends. The CDR3 DNA follows: TGTGCCAGCAGCTTGGCGTCCTACGAGCAGTACTTC. Amino acids: CASSLASYEQYF.

The chain is built from TRBV6-5 and TRBJ2-7, with TRBD2 as a possible D gene (6 bases). V gave up 2 bases and J gave up 1 base, with 12 bases separating them. CDR3 length equals 15 residues. Germline assignment: CDR1 MNHEY and CDR2 SVGAGI. The CDR3 coding sequence is TGTGCCAGCAGTTACGAGAGGAGGGCTTCCTACGAGCAGTACTTC. Translated: CASSYERRASYEQYF.

The gene calls are TRBV19 and TRBJ2-1; possibly TRBD1 for D (6 bases). V gave up 6 bases and J gave up 11 bases, with 17 bases separating them. The V gene's germline CDR1 is LNHDA and CDR2 SQIVND (reference sequence). The CDR3 totals 13 residues. The CDR3 DNA follows: TGTGCCAGTAGAACTATGGGACAAGGACAGCAGTTCTTC. Translated: CASRTMGQGQQFF.

This chain uses TRBV5-4 with TRBJ1-1; TRBD1 is a possible D gene (5 bases). CDR3 length equals 12 residues. The V end was cut by 4 bases, the J end by 10 bases, with 14 bases between. CDR1 is SGHNT and CDR2 is YYREEE in the germline V gene (reference sequence). The CDR3 DNA reads as TGTGCCAGCAGCCCCAATGGGGCAGGAGCTTTCTTT. Its translation is CASSPNGAGAFF.

V usage is TRBV5-5 and J usage is TRBJ2-1, with D possibly matching TRBD2 (7 bases). The CDR3 sequence is 15 residues long. Germline V lookup: CDR1 SGHKS, CDR2 YYEKEE (reference sequence). Trimming took 2 bases from V and 6 from J, leaving 15 bases between them. The CDR3 DNA reads TGTGCCAGCAGCTTATTGGGGGGGGCTCCCAATGAGCAGTTCTTC. It yields the protein CASSLLGGAPNEQFF.

V usage is TRBV11-2 and J usage is TRBJ2-7; tentatively, D is TRBD2 (5 bases). CDR3 length: 15 residues. The V end lost 1 base, the J end lost 4 bases, and 14 bases lay between the germline ends. Germline V gene sequence: CDR1 SGHAT, CDR2 FQNNGV. For the CDR3, the DNA is TGTGCCAGCAGCTTAGCTCTGACTACGGTTTACGAGCAGTACTTC. Its protein product is CASSLALTTVYEQYF.

This chain links TRBV14 with TRBJ1-1; TRBD1 aligns across 7 bases. Per the germline V gene, CDR1 is SGHDN and CDR2 is FVKESK. With 1 base clipped from V and 0 bases from J, the junction kept 29 bases outside the gene matches. The CDR3 is 24 residues long. In DNA, the CDR3 is TGTGCCAGCAGCCAAGCGGAAAACGGCCCCGGGTGGAGGACAGGCGGGTCCTTGAACACTGAAGCTTTCTTT. This translates into CASSQAENGPGWRTGGSLNTEAFF.

The chain employs TRBV10-3 and TRBJ2-7, with D perhaps TRBD2 (6 bases). Looked up from germline, CDR1 is ENHRY and CDR2 is SYGVKD. V lost 8 bases, J lost 0 bases, and 14 bases lay in between. This CDR3 has 14 amino acids. The CDR3 sequence is CAISQRVSSYEQYF. The CDR3 DNA is TGTGCCATCTCACAGCGGGTTAGCTCCTACGAGCAGTACTTC.

CDR3 in amino acids: CASSLGSGAAYSPLHF. CDR3 DNA sequence: TGTGCCAGCAGTTTAGGGTCTGGGGCCGCGTACTCACCCCTCCACTTT. V gene TRBV28 combines with J gene TRBJ1-6; tentative D call: TRBD1 (5 bases). Trimming left V 2 bases short and J 10 bases short, with 18 bases between. Germline CDR1 is MDHEN and CDR2 is SYDVKM. The CDR3 is 16 residues long.